This TCR beta chain was retrieved from a study of T cells in Graves' hyperthyroidism and ophthalmopathy. Template material for amplifying TCR beta CDR3 regions consisted of RNA transcripts. The HTBI primer set was used in a first-round RT-PCR of the TCR CDR3. A single record per CDR3 protein comes from TCRdb applying MiXCR to the multiplex PCR reads. Counted here are under 450,000 distinct CDR3 sequences, around 16% occurring once; the ten biggest clones make up roughly an eighth. This CDR3 has 14 amino acids. Germline assignment: CDR1 MNHNS and CDR2 SASEGT. Trimming shortened V by 8 bases and J by 1 base, and 14 bases separated the two germline ends. Findings and limits, study-wide: Through a model of 13 V-J features, ophthalmopathy was separated from stable hyperthyroidism. Expanded thyroid clonotypes (above 0.001) were mostly also found in blood.

This clonotype was recorded many times. The target antigen is unknown. For Graves' hyperthyroidism to be stable, ophthalmopathy could not progress within 18 months. Extraction of PBMCs used under 13 ml of fresh peripheral blood. The TCR comes from a woman aged 18-30 years with Graves' hyperthyroidism. The chain is built from TRBV6-1 and TRBJ1-1, with D perhaps matching TRBD1 (6 bases). The sequencing sample was made of blood. The CDR3 loop is CASRLGHQNTEAFF. CDR3 nucleotide sequence: TGTGCCAGCCGATTGGGACACCAGAACACTGAAGCTTTCTTT.